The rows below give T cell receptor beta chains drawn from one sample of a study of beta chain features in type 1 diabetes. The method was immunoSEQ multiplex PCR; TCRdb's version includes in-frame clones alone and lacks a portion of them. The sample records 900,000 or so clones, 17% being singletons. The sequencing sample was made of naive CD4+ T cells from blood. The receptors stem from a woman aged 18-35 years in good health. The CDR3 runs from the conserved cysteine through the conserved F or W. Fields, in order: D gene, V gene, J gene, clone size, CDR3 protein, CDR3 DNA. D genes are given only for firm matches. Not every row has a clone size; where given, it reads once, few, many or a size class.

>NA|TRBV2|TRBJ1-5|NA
CASRRTAAGQPQHF
TGTGCCAGCAGGCGAACGGCCGCGGGTCAGCCCCAGCATTTT
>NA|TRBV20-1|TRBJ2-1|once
CSATQARGQFF
TGCAGTGCGACCCAGGCACGCGGGCAGTTCTTC
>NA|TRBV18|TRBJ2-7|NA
CASSPAQAATYEQYF
TGTGCCAGCTCACCGGCCCAGGCAGCCACCTACGAGCAGTACTTC
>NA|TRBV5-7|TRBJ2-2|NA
CASSFISAGELFF
TGTGCCAGCAGCTTCATTTCCGCCGGGGAGCTGTTTTTT
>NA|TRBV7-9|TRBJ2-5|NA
CASSLWGTETQYF
TGTGCCAGCAGCTTATGGGGGACGGAGACCCAGTACTTC
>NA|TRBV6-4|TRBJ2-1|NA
CASNLDSTISSYNEQFF
TGTGCCAGCAACCTGGACAGTACGATAAGCTCCTACAATGAGCAGTTCTTC
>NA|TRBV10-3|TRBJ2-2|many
CAISASPGELFF
TGTGCCATCAGTGCCTCCCCCGGGGAGCTGTTTTTT
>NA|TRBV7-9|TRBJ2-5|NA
CASSSRNQETQYF
TGTGCCAGCAGCTCCAGAAACCAAGAGACCCAGTACTTC
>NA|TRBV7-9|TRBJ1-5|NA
CASSLDRGGANQPQHF
TGTGCCAGCAGCTTAGATCGGGGGGGCGCAAATCAGCCCCAGCATTTT
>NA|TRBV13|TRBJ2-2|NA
CASSLYPPRTGELFF
TGTGCCAGCAGCTTATATCCCCCTAGGACCGGGGAGCTGTTTTTT
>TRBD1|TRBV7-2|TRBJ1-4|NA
CASSFRDSGSREKLFF
TGTGCCAGCAGCTTCCGGGACAGTGGATCTCGGGAAAAACTGTTTTTT
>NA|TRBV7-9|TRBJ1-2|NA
CASSSAQDRYYGYTF
TGTGCCAGCAGCTCCGCGCAGGACCGATACTATGGCTACACCTTC
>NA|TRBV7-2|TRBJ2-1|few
CASSLASQAFNEQFF
TGTGCCAGCAGCTTAGCGAGTCAGGCCTTCAATGAGCAGTTCTTC
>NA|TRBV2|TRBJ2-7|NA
CASSTDSYEQYF
TGTGCCAGCAGCACTGACTCCTACGAGCAGTACTTC
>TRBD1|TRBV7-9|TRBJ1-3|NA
CASSFLQGSGNTIYF
TGTGCCAGCAGCTTCCTACAGGGGTCTGGAAACACCATATATTTT
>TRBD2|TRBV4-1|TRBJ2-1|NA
CASSQVRLAGSSYNEQFF
TGCGCCAGCAGCCAAGTTCGCCTAGCGGGCAGCTCCTACAATGAGCAGTTCTTC
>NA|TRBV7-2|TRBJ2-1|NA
CASSLGGVSSYNEQFF
TGTGCCAGCAGCTTAGGGGGTGTCAGCTCCTACAATGAGCAGTTCTTC
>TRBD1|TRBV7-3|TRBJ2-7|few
CASSLSRDRAYEQYF
TGTGCCAGCAGCTTATCCCGGGACAGAGCCTACGAGCAGTACTTC
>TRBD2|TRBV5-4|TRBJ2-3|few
CASSTGGTSGRGGAGQYF
TGTGCCAGCAGCACAGGTGGGACTAGCGGGAGAGGAGGGGCTGGGCAGTATTTT
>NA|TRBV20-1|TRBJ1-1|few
CSAVMNTEAFF
TGCAGTGCTGTCATGAACACTGAAGCTTTCTTT
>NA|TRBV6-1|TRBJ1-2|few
CASSESGGGGYTF
TGTGCCAGCAGTGAATCTGGAGGGGGTGGCTACACCTTC
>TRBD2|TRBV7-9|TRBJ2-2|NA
CASSSSGGLDNTGELFF
TGTGCCAGCAGCTCTAGCGGAGGACTAGACAACACCGGGGAGCTGTTTTTT
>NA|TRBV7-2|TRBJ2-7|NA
CASSRTRDWGYEQYF
TGTGCCAGCAGCCGTACGCGGGATTGGGGCTACGAGCAGTACTTC
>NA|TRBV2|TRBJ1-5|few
CASSYTGSGNQPQHF
TGTGCCAGCAGCTACACAGGATCTGGCAATCAGCCCCAGCATTTT
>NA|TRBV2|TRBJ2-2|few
CARQLRLGSGELFF
TGTGCCAGACAGCTTAGACTAGGCTCCGGGGAGCTGTTTTTT
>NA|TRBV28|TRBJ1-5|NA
CASGRGNQPQHF
TGTGCCAGCGGGAGAGGCAATCAGCCCCAGCATTTT
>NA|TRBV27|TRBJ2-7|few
CASSLLAVSSYEQYF
TGTGCCAGCAGTTTGTTAGCGGTTAGCTCCTACGAGCAGTACTTC
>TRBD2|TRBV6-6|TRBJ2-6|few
CASSFGGGPGANVLTF
TGTGCCAGCAGTTTCGGCGGGGGACCTGGGGCCAACGTCCTGACTTTC
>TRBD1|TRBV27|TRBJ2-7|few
CASGTQGKREQYF
TGTGCCAGCGGCACACAGGGGAAACGCGAGCAGTACTTC
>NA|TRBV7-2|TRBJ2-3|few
CASSRGGAADTQYF
TGTGCCAGCAGCAGGGGGGGGGCTGCAGATACGCAGTATTTT
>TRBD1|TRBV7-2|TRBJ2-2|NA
CASTLTRGPHTGELFF
TGTGCCAGCACCTTAACCAGGGGGCCCCACACCGGGGAGCTGTTTTTT
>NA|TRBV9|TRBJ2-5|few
CASSVASGQETQYF
TGTGCCAGCAGCGTAGCGTCCGGGCAAGAGACCCAGTACTTC
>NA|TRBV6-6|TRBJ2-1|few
CASSSTDPNEQFF
TGTGCCAGCAGTTCCACGGATCCCAATGAGCAGTTCTTC
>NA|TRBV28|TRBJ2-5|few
CASSLVGQGRETQYF
TGTGCCAGCAGTCTCGTCGGGCAGGGACGAGAGACCCAGTACTTC
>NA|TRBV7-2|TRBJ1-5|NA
CASSLKRGLWPQHF
TGTGCCAGCAGCTTAAAGAGGGGGTTGTGGCCCCAGCATTTT